The entry that follows covers one TCR beta chain sequence. Assay: immunoSEQ multiplex PCR; the TCRdb copy retains only in-frame clones and omits some. The sample yields roughly 150,000 clones, roughly 86% seen once. This record belongs to a study of blood T cell repertoires in COVID-19. V was clipped by 4 bases and J by 2 bases, with 16 bases between them. CDR1 is SGHDT, CDR2 YYEEEE, per germline. The CDR3 is 16 residues long. The sequence came from a woman older than 75 with COVID-19, enrolled during active disease. Sequencing used peripheral blood. This chain connects TRBV5-6 to TRBJ1-5; D is perhaps TRBD1 (6 bases). CDR3 loop: CASSLTGTMGNQPQHF. DNA of the CDR3: TGTGCCAGCAGCCTCACCGGGACAATGGGCAATCAGCCCCAGCATTTT.